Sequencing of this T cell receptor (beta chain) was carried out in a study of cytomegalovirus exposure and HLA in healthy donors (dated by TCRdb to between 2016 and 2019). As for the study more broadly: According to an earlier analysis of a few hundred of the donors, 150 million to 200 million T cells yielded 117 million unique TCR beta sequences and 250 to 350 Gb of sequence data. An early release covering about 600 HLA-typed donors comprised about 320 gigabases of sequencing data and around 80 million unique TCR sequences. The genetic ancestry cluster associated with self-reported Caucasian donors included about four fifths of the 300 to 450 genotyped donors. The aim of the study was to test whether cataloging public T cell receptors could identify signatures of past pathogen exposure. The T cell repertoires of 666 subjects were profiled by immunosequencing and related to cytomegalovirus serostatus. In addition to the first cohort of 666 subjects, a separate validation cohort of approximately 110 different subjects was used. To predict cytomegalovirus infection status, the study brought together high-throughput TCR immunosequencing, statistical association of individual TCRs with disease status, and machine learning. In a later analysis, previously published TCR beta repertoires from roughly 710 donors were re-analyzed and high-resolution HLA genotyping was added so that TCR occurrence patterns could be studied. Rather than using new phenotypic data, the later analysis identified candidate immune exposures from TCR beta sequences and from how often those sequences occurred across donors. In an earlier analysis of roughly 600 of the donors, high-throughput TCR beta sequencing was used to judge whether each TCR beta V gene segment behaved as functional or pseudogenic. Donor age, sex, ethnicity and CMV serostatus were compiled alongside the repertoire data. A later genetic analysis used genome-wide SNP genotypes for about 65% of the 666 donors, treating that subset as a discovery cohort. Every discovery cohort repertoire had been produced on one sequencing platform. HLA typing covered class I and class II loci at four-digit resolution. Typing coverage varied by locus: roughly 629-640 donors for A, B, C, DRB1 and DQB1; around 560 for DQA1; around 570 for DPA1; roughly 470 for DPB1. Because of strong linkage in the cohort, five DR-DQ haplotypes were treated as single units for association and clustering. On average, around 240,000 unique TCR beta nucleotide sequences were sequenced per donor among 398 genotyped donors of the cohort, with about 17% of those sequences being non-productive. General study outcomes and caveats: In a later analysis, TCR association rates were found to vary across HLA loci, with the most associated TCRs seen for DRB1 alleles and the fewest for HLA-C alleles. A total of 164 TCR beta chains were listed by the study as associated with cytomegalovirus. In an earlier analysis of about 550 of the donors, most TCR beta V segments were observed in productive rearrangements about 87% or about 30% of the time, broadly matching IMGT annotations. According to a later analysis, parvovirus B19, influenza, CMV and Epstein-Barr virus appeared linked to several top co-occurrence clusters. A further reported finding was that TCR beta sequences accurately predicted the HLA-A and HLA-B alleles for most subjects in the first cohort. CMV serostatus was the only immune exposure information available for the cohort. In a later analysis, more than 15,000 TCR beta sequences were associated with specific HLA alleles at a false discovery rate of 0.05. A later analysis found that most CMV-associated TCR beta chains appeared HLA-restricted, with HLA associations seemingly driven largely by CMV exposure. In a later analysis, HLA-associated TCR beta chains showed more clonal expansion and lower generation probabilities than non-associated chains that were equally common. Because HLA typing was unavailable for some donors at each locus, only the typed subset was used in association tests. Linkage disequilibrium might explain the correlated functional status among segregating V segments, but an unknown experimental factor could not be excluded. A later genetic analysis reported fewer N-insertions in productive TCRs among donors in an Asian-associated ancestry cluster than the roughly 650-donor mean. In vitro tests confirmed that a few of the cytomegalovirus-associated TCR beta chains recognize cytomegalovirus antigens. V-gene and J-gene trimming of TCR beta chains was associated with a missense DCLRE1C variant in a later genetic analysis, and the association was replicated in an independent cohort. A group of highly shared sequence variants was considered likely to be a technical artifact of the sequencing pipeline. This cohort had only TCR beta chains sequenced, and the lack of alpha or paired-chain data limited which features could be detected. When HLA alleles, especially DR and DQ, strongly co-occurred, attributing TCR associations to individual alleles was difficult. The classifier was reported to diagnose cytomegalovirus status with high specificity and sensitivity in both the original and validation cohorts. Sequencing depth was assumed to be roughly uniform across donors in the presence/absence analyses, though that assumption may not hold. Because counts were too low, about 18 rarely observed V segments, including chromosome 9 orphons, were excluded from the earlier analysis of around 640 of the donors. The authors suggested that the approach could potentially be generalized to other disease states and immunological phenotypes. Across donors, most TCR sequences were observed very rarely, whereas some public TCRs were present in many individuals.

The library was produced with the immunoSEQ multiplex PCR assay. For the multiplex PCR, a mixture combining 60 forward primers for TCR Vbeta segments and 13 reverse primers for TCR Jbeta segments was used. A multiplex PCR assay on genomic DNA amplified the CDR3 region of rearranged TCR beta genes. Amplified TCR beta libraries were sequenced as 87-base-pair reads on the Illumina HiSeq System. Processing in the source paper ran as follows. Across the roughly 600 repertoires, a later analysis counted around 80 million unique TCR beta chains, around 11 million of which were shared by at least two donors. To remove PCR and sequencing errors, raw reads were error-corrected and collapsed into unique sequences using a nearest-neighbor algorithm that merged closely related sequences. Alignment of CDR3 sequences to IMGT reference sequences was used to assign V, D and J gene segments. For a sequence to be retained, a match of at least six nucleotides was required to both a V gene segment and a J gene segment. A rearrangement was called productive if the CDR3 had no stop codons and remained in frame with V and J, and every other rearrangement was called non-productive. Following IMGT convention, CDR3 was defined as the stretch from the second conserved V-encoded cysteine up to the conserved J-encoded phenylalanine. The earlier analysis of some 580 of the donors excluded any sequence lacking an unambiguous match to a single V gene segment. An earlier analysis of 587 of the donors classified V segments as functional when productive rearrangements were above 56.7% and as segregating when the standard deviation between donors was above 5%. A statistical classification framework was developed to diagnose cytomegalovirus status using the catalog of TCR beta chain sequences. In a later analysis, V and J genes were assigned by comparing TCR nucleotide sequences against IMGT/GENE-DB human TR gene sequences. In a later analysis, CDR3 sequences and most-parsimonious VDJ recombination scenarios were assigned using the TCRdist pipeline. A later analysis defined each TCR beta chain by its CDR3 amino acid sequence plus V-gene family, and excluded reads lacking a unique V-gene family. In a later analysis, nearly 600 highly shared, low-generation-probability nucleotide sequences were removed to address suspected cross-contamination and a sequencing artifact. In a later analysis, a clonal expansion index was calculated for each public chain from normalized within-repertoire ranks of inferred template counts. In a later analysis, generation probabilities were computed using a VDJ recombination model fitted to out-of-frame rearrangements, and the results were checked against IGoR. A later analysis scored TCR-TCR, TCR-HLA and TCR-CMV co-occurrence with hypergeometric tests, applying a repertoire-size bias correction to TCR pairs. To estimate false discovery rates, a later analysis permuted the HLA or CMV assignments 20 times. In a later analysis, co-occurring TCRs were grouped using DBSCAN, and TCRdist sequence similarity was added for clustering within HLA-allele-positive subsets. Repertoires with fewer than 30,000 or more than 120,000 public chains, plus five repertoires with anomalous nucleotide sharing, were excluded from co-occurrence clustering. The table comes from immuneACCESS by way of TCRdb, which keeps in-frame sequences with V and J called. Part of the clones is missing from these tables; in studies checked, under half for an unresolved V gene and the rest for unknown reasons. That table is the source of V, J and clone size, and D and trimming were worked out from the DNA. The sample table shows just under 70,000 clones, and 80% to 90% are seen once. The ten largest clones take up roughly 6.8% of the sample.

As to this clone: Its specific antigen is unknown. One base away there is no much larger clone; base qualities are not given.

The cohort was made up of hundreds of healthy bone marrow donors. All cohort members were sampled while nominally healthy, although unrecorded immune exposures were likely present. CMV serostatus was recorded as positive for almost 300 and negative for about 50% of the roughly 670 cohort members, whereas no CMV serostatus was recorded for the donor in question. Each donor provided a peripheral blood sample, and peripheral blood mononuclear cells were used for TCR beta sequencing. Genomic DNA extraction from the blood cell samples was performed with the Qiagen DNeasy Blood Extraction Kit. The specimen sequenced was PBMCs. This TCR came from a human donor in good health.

The CDR3 region: CSVEGRGVYEQYF. The bases are TGCAGCGTTGAAGGCAGGGGGGTCTACGAGCAGTACTTC. The chain uses TRBV29-1 and TRBJ2-7, with TRBD1 as a weak D call on 7 bases. V sheds 1 base and J sheds 3 bases, leaving 10 bases between their ends. The CDR3, from cysteine to phenylalanine, totals 13 residues. The read is trimmed to its CDR3 DNA, 39 bases read in frame from base 1. Via the germline V gene, CDR1 is SQVTM and CDR2 ANQGSEA.